Included here is one T cell receptor (beta chain) sequence, with context. The sample comes from a study of blood T cell repertoires in COVID-19. Whole-study context: The origin of the acute and convalescent COVID-19 samples was the United States, Italy and Spain.

The CDR3 loop spans 13 amino acids. The germline gives CDR1 KGHSY, CDR2 FQNENV. V gave up 2 bases and J gave up 3 bases, with 7 bases separating them. The cohort comprised adults aged roughly 18 to 100 years residing in approximately 25 US areas. Two negative PCRs, clearance, or symptom resolution had been documented for recovered Cohort 3 donors. In the original processing: Estimation of nucleated cell counts was performed using reference gene primer amplification. This table comes from immunoSEQ multiplex PCR, and its TCRdb copy is limited to in-frame clones, with some not included. The DNA gave D and trimming, while V, J and clone size come from that table. Of 350,000 to 450,000 clones listed, 80% to 90% are singletons.

Sequenced sample: PBMCs or T cells enriched from blood (not recorded which). The sequence came from a man aged 30-40 years who had recovered from COVID-19. V gene TRBV16 combines with J gene TRBJ1-1; D call uncertain. The DNA for the CDR3 is TGTGCCAGCAGCCAAAACGGGGACACTGAAGCTTTCTTT. It is translated as CASSQNGDTEAFF.